The clone carrying this T cell receptor (beta chain) was picked up many times. CDR3 length: 15 residues. The germline V gene has CDR1 LNHDA and CDR2 SQIVND (reference sequence). Trimming cost V 4 bases and J 3 bases, with 15 bases left between them. The sample is drawn from a study of T cells in Graves' hyperthyroidism and ophthalmopathy. Amplification of TCR beta CDR3 regions was performed using RNA transcripts as template. HTBI primers were used for first-round RT-PCR of the TCR CDR3. TCRdb re-called the multiplex PCR reads with MiXCR, one entry per CDR3 protein. Found here are 400,000 to 600,000 distinct CDR3 sequences, roughly 20% of them singletons; the top ten hold less than 30%.

The sample taken for sequencing was blood. This receptor was obtained from a young man with Graves' hyperthyroidism. The chain carries TRBV19 and TRBJ2-5; D possibly corresponds to TRBD2 (6 bases). The CDR3 DNA reads TGTGCCAGTAGTACAGGGCGGGGTGATGAAGAGACCCAGTACTTC. Its protein is CASSTGRGDEETQYF.